One and the same sample provided the 27 T cell receptor beta chains below, sequenced in a study of control samples from healthy donors and cancer patients. Repertoires were generated with immunoSEQ multiplex PCR, while TCRdb's copy carries only in-frame clones and drops some. The top ten clones hold under 1.2% of a sample with about 160,000 clones, nearly 96% of them seen once. The sequenced material came from blood. Source of these receptors: a woman younger than 45 in good health.

The CDR3 region is CASSLRGGSSEQFF. In nucleotides, the CDR3 is TGTGCCAGCAGTTTAAGGGGCGGGAGTAGCGAGCAGTTCTTC. The chain uses TRBV28 and TRBJ2-1; 7 nucleotides agree with TRBD2. Germline CDR1 MDHEN, CDR2 SYDVKM. Trimming took 2 bases from V and 10 from J; bases not matched to a gene: 8. This CDR3 region has 14 residues.

The chain recombines TRBV29-1 with TRBJ1-1, with 7 bases matching TRBD1. V shed 4 bases and J 4 bases; nucleotides not matched to a gene: 6. Looked up from germline, CDR1 is SQVTM and CDR2 is ANQGSEA. This CDR3 is 13 amino acids long. The CDR3 DNA sequence: TGCAGCGTTGTTTCCAGGGGGTCCACTGAAGCTTTCTTT. Protein product: CSVVSRGSTEAFF.

A word on this clone: Germline is not matched at one junction end, which may reflect a read error. Other DNA sequences of this sample code for an identical CDR3. V usage is TRBV19 and J usage is TRBJ1-1; maybe TRBD1 (5 bases). The CDR3 runs 13 residues. Germline V gene lookup returns CDR1 LNHDA and CDR2 SQIVND (reference sequence). CDR3 protein: CASMRDRNTEAFF. The CDR3 nucleotides read TGTGCCAGTATGCGGGACCGAAACACCGAAGCTTTCTTT. The full variable domain, in which reference TRBV19 and TRBJ1-1 provide the parts outside the CDR3, is DGGITQSPKYLFRKEGQNVTLSCEQNLNHDAMYWYRQDPGQGLRLIYYSQIVNDFQKGDIAEGYSVSREKKESFPLTVTSAQKNPTAFYLCASMRDRNTEAFFGQGTRLTVV.

The rearrangement links TRBV11-1 to TRBJ1-1; the match to TRBD1 covers 9 bases. Unmatched junction bases numbered 9, after V lost 5 bases and J lost 5 bases. Looked up from germline, CDR1 is SGHAT and CDR2 is FQDESV (reference sequence). The CDR3 is 15 residues long. The CDR3 loop is CASSAGTGTLTEAFF. CDR3 DNA: TGTGCCAGCAGCGCCGGGACAGGGACGTTGACTGAAGCTTTCTTT.

V usage is TRBV6-5 and J usage is TRBJ2-1, with 8 bases lining up with TRBD2. CDR1 and CDR2 from the germline V gene are MNHEY and SVGAGI. Trimming removed 6 bases from V and 4 bases from J; junction bases left unmatched: 5. This CDR3 has 14 amino acids. The CDR3 DNA sequence: TGTGCCAGCAGCCCCGGGACTAGTTACAATGAGCAGTTCTTC. Translation: CASSPGTSYNEQFF.

The V call is TRBV5-1, the J call TRBJ2-7; D unresolved. The germline V gene has CDR1 SGHRS and CDR2 YFSETQ. The CDR3 contains 14 residues. Trimming left V 0 bases short and J 2 bases short, with 9 bases between. As DNA, the CDR3 is TGCGCCAGCAGCTTGGTGGGCGGTACCTACGAGCAGTACTTC. It specifies CASSLVGGTYEQYF.

Only one count was recorded for this clone. The chain recombines TRBV30 with TRBJ1-5, with TRBD1 as a possible D gene (6 bases). The germline V gene has CDR1 GTSNPN and CDR2 SVGIG (reference sequence). V shed 2 bases and J shed 7 bases, with 12 bases lying between them. CDR3 length: 13 residues. The CDR3 here is CAWSWGAGQPQHF. The CDR3 nucleotides read TGTGCCTGGAGTTGGGGGGCTGGGCAGCCCCAGCATTTT.

This chain joins TRBV14 and TRBJ1-3, with TRBD1 as a possible D gene (6 bases). Trimming took off 4 bases at V and 2 bases at J, with 9 bases between the two ends. The CDR3 loop spans 14 amino acids. From germline, CDR1 is SGHDN and CDR2 FVKESK. The CDR3 here is CASSPGVAGNTIYF. The CDR3 DNA is TGTGCCAGCAGCCCAGGGGTAGCTGGAAACACCATATATTTT.

This chain uses TRBV30 with TRBJ1-6; a possible D gene is TRBD1 (6 bases). CDR3 length: 13 amino acids. Looked up from germline, CDR1 is GTSNPN and CDR2 is SVGIG (reference sequence). Trimming took off 2 bases at V and 10 bases at J, with 12 bases between the two ends. The CDR3 sequence: CAWSPTGSSPLHF. CDR3 sequence (DNA): TGTGCCTGGAGTCCTACAGGGAGCTCACCCCTCCACTTT.

This chain links TRBV6-6 with TRBJ1-1, with D perhaps matching TRBD1 (5 bases). The CDR3 loop spans 16 amino acids. Trimming stripped 5 bases from V and 4 bases from J, with 20 bases between. Germline lookup yields CDR1 MNHNY and CDR2 SVGAGI (reference sequence). The DNA of the CDR3 is TGTGCCAGCAGTCGCGGGGCGTTGGGGGGGGGCACTGAAGCTTTCTTT. It is translated as CASSRGALGGGTEAFF.

This clone was detected only once. The chain has TRBV10-3 and TRBJ2-1; D ambiguous. Germline V gives CDR1 ENHRY, CDR2 SYGVKD. V lost 2 bases and J 6 bases, leaving 5 bases between the germline ends. This CDR3 spans 12 amino acids. The CDR3 DNA is TGTGCCATCAGTGAGAACTTCAATGAGCAGTTCTTC. This gives the protein CAISENFNEQFF.

The chain is built from TRBV29-1 and TRBJ1-5, with 8 positions matching TRBD1. The germline CDR1 and CDR2 sequences are SQVTM and ANQGSEA. The J segment lost 6 bases and the V segment lost 4 bases, leaving 5 bases of the junction unmatched. CDR3 size: 13 residues. In nucleotides, the CDR3 is TGCAGCGTTGTGACAGGGGTGGGTCAGCCCCAGCATTTT. Residues: CSVVTGVGQPQHF.

The chain uses TRBV15 and TRBJ2-2; 11 bases are a match to TRBD2. The V gene's germline CDR1 is LNHNV and CDR2 YYDKDF (reference sequence). Trimming at V came to 4 bases and at J to 6 bases, leaving 7 bases not matched to a gene. The CDR3 spans 16 residues. The DNA of the CDR3 is TGTGCCACCAGCACCTGGGGACTAGCGGAGGCCGGGGAGCTGTTTTTT. It is translated as CATSTWGLAEAGELFF.

V is TRBV13 and J is TRBJ2-2; perhaps TRBD2 as D (6 bases). CDR3 length: 15 amino acids. Germline V gene sequence: CDR1 PRHDT, CDR2 FYEKMQ (reference sequence). The V end was cut by 5 bases, the J end by 2 bases, with 12 bases between. In nucleotides, the CDR3 is TGTGCCAGCAGCCCGGGACTGCAAAACACCGGGGAGCTGTTTTTT. Protein sequence: CASSPGLQNTGELFF.

The chain combines TRBV11-3 with TRBJ2-7, with 9 bases aligning to TRBD2. The trim removed 5 bases at V and 6 bases at J, leaving 11 bases unmatched. In germline, CDR1 is SGHNT, CDR2 YENEEA. The CDR3 loop spans 15 amino acids. The CDR3 region is CASSPRLAESSEQYF. CDR3 sequence (DNA): TGTGCCAGCAGCCCCAGACTAGCGGAGTCTTCCGAGCAGTACTTC.

The chain couples TRBV6-5 to TRBJ2-7, with D uncertain. Germline CDR1 reads MNHEY; CDR2 reads SVGAGI. The CDR3 loop spans 14 amino acids. The germline V and J ends were trimmed by 6 bases and 3 bases, with 15 bases remaining between them. This CDR3 is CASSSPDRFYEQYF. CDR3 in DNA: TGTGCCAGCAGCTCACCGGATCGGTTCTACGAGCAGTACTTC.

This clone was observed a single time. The rearrangement links TRBV28 to TRBJ2-1; D is undetermined. The CDR3 is 12 amino acids. Germline V gives CDR1 MDHEN, CDR2 SYDVKM. V was trimmed by 3 bases and J by 5 bases, leaving 5 bases between them. The CDR3 bases are TGTGCCAGCAGTTTGAGGAACAATGAGCAGTTCTTC. Translated: CASSLRNNEQFF.

This chain joins TRBV7-2 and TRBJ2-3; 8 nucleotides align to TRBD2. The germline CDR1 and CDR2 sequences are SGHTA and FQGNSA. Trimming at V came to 1 base and at J to 5 bases, leaving 5 bases not matched to a gene. CDR3 length: 15 residues. The CDR3, as DNA: TGTGCCAGCAGCTTAGTCAGCGGGAGAGTAGATACGCAGTATTTT. Translation: CASSLVSGRVDTQYF.

The chain employs TRBV18 and TRBJ2-7, with 10 bases lining up with TRBD2. The germline V gene has CDR1 KGHSH and CDR2 LQKENI. The CDR3 consists of 15 residues. V trimming: 4 bases; J trimming: 1 base; junction bases outside the gene matches: 4. CDR3 sequence (DNA): TGTGCCAGCTCACTACGGACTAGCGGATCCTACGAGCAGTACTTC. This sequence encodes CASSLRTSGSYEQYF.

This chain joins TRBV6-1 and TRBJ2-1; TRBD2 aligns across 9 bases. The junction had 9 bases not matched to a gene; V was cut back by 2 bases and J by 10 bases. Germline V CDR1 and CDR2: MNHNS, SASEGT. The CDR3 loop spans 15 amino acids. The CDR3 loop reads CASSETSGGRGEQFF. DNA of the CDR3: TGTGCCAGCAGTGAAACCAGCGGGGGGCGGGGGGAGCAGTTCTTC.

The rearrangement links TRBV5-1 to TRBJ1-3; perhaps TRBD1 as D (6 bases). Germline loops: CDR1 SGHRS, CDR2 YFSETQ. V lost 4 bases, J lost 1 base, and 15 bases lay in between. This CDR3 comprises 16 residues. In DNA, the CDR3 is TGCGCCAGCAGCAACGGACAGAGATTATCTGGAAACACCATATATTTT. As protein: CASSNGQRLSGNTIYF.

The chain links TRBV18 to TRBJ1-5, with D hard to call. CDR3 length equals 14 residues. CDR1 and CDR2 (germline): KGHSH, LQKENI. Deletions cut 3 bases from V and 2 bases from J, with 8 bases between. The CDR3 here is CASSPPGGNQPQHF. In DNA form, the CDR3 reads TGTGCCAGCTCACCTCCTGGCGGCAATCAGCCCCAGCATTTT.

V and J are TRBV19 and TRBJ2-7; either TRBD1 or TRBD2 may supply D (5 bases each). V was pared by 4 bases and J by 2 bases, with 15 bases between. This CDR3 spans 15 amino acids. Germline loops: CDR1 LNHDA, CDR2 SQIVND (reference sequence). The CDR3 region has the DNA TGTGCCAGTAGTAAGGACAACGGAGGAACCTACGAGCAGTACTTC. This translates into CASSKDNGGTYEQYF. The full variable domain, completed using reference TRBV19 and TRBJ2-7, is DGGITQSPKYLFRKEGQNVTLSCEQNLNHDAMYWYRQDPGQGLRLIYYSQIVNDFQKGDIAEGYSVSREKKESFPLTVTSAQKNPTAFYLCASSKDNGGTYEQYFGPGTRLTVT.

The chain combines TRBV19 with TRBJ1-5; TRBD1 is a possible D gene (5 bases). The CDR3 consists of 16 residues. Germline V CDR1 and CDR2: LNHDA, SQIVND (reference sequence). Trimming stripped 5 bases from V and 5 bases from J, with 19 bases between. This CDR3 reads CASSGSRRRGDQPQHF. The CDR3 DNA follows: TGTGCCAGTAGTGGCAGTCGTCGGAGGGGAGATCAGCCCCAGCATTTT.

This rearrangement joins TRBV3-1 (or the pseudogene TRBV3-2) to TRBJ2-3; 9 bases align to TRBD2. This CDR3 spans 15 amino acids. The germline V gene has CDR1 LGHDT and CDR2 YNNKEL (reference sequence). Germline trimming cut 4 bases from V and 4 bases from J; bases unmatched to any gene: 6. The CDR3 DNA reads as TGTGCCAGCAGCCGACGCGGGGGGGTGTCAGATACGCAGTATTTT. Translating gives CASSRRGGVSDTQYF.

The chain carries TRBV28 and TRBJ2-3; TRBD2 matches 14 bases. CDR1 and CDR2 (germline): MDHEN, SYDVKM. CDR3 length equals 16 residues. With V trimmed by 6 bases and J by 5 bases, 7 bases remained unmatched. The DNA for the CDR3 is TGTGCCAGCAGGCGGACTAGCGGGAGGTTTGGAGATACGCAGTATTTT. The encoded protein is CASRRTSGRFGDTQYF. The whole variable domain, remainder taken from reference TRBV28 and TRBJ2-3, is DVKVTQSSRYLVKRTGEKVFLECVQDMDHENMFWYRQDPGLGLRLIYFSYDVKMKEKGDIPEGYSVSREKKERFSLILESASTNQTSMYLCASRRTSGRFGDTQYFGPGTRLTVL.

The chain has TRBV5-1 and TRBJ1-1; 8 bases match TRBD1. Germline-derived CDR1 and CDR2 are SGHRS and YFSETQ. The J segment lost 5 bases and the V segment lost 0 bases, leaving 9 bases of the junction unmatched. This CDR3 region has 16 residues. In DNA, the CDR3 is TGCGCCAGCAGCTTGGAGGGGCAGGGGGCGGGTACTGAAGCTTTCTTT. It encodes CASSLEGQGAGTEAFF.